This TCR beta chain was identified during a study of T cells after yellow fever vaccination. 5'RACE template switching produced TCR cDNA carrying a universal primer site and UMIs. One entry per CDR3 protein results from TCRdb running MiXCR on the 5' RACE reads. The sample records 360,000 or so distinct CDR3 sequences, around 10% being singletons. Trimming cost V 1 base and J 1 base, with 17 bases left between them. From germline, CDR1 is MGHRA and CDR2 YSYEKL. The CDR3 has 18 amino acids. There are a few counts of this clonotype. This chain joins TRBV4-1 and TRBJ1-3; perhaps TRBD1 as D (6 bases). The source is a man aged 18 to 30 who received the YFV17D yellow fever vaccine. Source: PBMCs, taken on the day of the first yellow fever vaccination. The CDR3 sequence is CASSQAPWGRESGNTIYF. In DNA form, the CDR3 reads TGCGCCAGCAGCCAAGCGCCGTGGGGGCGGGAGTCTGGAAACACCATATATTTT.